Following are 24 T cell receptor beta chains from one sample sequenced in a study of PD-L1 blockade in urothelial cancer. Assay used: immunoSEQ multiplex PCR; TCRdb lists only in-frame clones, some missing. The profile shows 25,000 to 30,000 clones, around 87% of them singletons. This specimen consisted of PBMCs, obtained around atezolizumab (anti-PD-L1) treatment. Receptor source: a man aged 50-59 years with urothelial cancer.

The rearrangement uses TRBV16 and TRBJ1-5, with D possibly TRBD1 on 5 matching bases. V shed 0 bases and J shed 7 bases, with 7 bases lying between them. The CDR3 has 13 amino acids. Looked up from germline, CDR1 is KGHSY and CDR2 is FQNENV. The CDR3 sequence is CASSQSAGQPQHF. The CDR3 DNA is TGTGCCAGCAGCCAATCGGCAGGGCAGCCCCAGCATTTT. The whole variable domain, filled in from reference TRBV16 and TRBJ1-5, reads GEEVAQTPKHLVRGEGQKAKLYCAPIKGHSYVFWYQQVLKNEFKFLISFQNENVFDETGMPKERFSAKCLPNSPCSLEIQATKLEDSAVYFCASSQSAGQPQHFGDGTRLSIL.

The chain recombines TRBV4-3 with TRBJ2-5, with 10 nucleotides matching TRBD2. With 0 bases clipped from V and 5 bases from J, the junction kept 15 bases outside the gene matches. The length of the CDR3 is 19 residues. Germline CDR1 reads LGHNA; CDR2 reads YSLEER. The CDR3 loop reads CASSQEVSGASGGWETQYF. DNA for the CDR3: TGCGCCAGCAGCCAAGAAGTGTCGGGGGCTAGCGGGGGTTGGGAGACCCAGTACTTC.

The rearrangement uses TRBV6-5 and TRBJ1-5; 7 positions agree with TRBD1. The J segment lost 4 bases and the V segment lost 6 bases, leaving 3 bases of the junction unmatched. This CDR3 is 13 amino acids long. Per germline, CDR1 MNHEY and CDR2 SVGAGI. CDR3 region: CASRPDRNQPQHF. The CDR3 coding sequence is TGTGCCAGCAGACCGGACAGGAATCAGCCCCAGCATTTT.

This clone was seen only once. CDR3 bases: TGTGCCAGCAACCTCGGACAGGCCTTTGAGCAGTACTTC. Translated: CASNLGQAFEQYF. J is TRBJ2-7 and V is TRBV2; 7 bases match TRBD1. Trimming cost V 7 bases and J 7 bases; bases outside gene matches: 10. This CDR3 comprises 13 residues. Germline CDR1 reads SNHLY; CDR2 reads FYNNEI.

The rearrangement uses TRBV9 and TRBJ1-4, with D perhaps TRBD1 (6 bases). V lost 2 bases to trimming and J lost 8 bases, with 16 bases between them. This CDR3 is 15 amino acids long. CDR1 is SGDLS and CDR2 is YYNGEE in the germline V gene. This chain's CDR3 is CASSVTGTLREKLFF. In DNA form, the CDR3 reads TGTGCCAGCAGCGTTACCGGGACACTAAGAGAAAAACTGTTTTTT.

This chain connects TRBV2 to TRBJ2-3, with a possible D match to TRBD2 (6 bases). There are 16 residues in the CDR3. The V and J ends lost 3 bases and 0 bases respectively, with 13 bases between them. Per germline, CDR1 SNHLY and CDR2 FYNNEI. The chain's CDR3 is CASSEGSGVSTDTQYF. The CDR3 DNA follows: TGTGCCAGCAGTGAGGGCTCGGGGGTCAGCACAGATACGCAGTATTTT.

V is TRBV2 and J is TRBJ1-2; D might be TRBD1 (6 bases). V lost 7 bases and J lost 2, with 17 bases in between. This CDR3 has 15 residues. The V gene's germline CDR1 is SNHLY and CDR2 FYNNEI. CDR3 DNA: TGTGCCAGCATAGGCTCCGGACAGAGGAACTATGGCTACACCTTC. This translates into CASIGSGQRNYGYTF.

This clone was seen only once. This chain uses TRBV5-4 with TRBJ2-5; TRBD1 is a possible D gene (6 bases). The CDR3 length is 14 residues. Trimming shortened V by 4 bases and J by 4 bases, and 14 bases separated the two germline ends. The germline V gene encodes CDR1 SGHNT and CDR2 YYREEE (reference sequence). CDR3 DNA sequence: TGTGCCAGCAGCGTATCCAGGGGATCAGAGACCCAGTACTTC. Translating it yields CASSVSRGSETQYF.

The rearrangement joins TRBV5-1 to TRBJ1-1, with 7 positions matching TRBD1. Germline loops: CDR1 SGHRS, CDR2 YFSETQ. The trim removed 4 bases at V and 0 bases at J, leaving 6 bases unmatched. The CDR3 spans 15 residues. The CDR3 is CASSHTTGLNTEAFF. In DNA, the CDR3 is TGCGCCAGCAGCCACACGACAGGGTTGAACACTGAAGCTTTCTTT.

The CDR3 DNA reads TGTGCCAGCAGTTACTCAAGGGGATACACCGGGGAGCTGTTTTTT. Translated: CASSYSRGYTGELFF. The V and J genes are TRBV6-6 and TRBJ2-2, with D tentatively TRBD1 (5 bases). Trimming removed 0 bases at V and 3 bases at J, with 8 bases between. Germline V gives CDR1 MNHNY, CDR2 SVGAGI (reference sequence). CDR3 length equals 15 residues.

V and J are TRBV30 and TRBJ1-2; 7 positions agree with TRBD1. Germline CDR1 GTSNPN, CDR2 SVGIG (reference sequence). The CDR3 length is 16 residues. Trimming removed 0 bases from V and 5 bases from J; junction bases left unmatched: 12. The DNA of the CDR3 is TGTGCCTGGAGTGTACAGGGGTTGCGGGTAGAGTATGGCTACACCTTC. This gives the protein CAWSVQGLRVEYGYTF. The full variable domain, in which reference TRBV30 and TRBJ1-2 provide the parts outside the CDR3, is SQTIHQWPATLVQPVGSPLSLECTVEGTSNPNLYWYRQAAGRGLQLLFYSVGIGQISSEVPQNLSASRPQDRQFILSSKKLLLSDSGFYLCAWSVQGLRVEYGYTFGSGTRLTVV.

The J gene is TRBJ1-2, the V gene TRBV28; 12 positions match TRBD1. The V gene's germline CDR1 is MDHEN and CDR2 SYDVKM. CDR3 size: 16 residues. The junction had 7 bases not matched to a gene; V was cut back by 2 bases and J by 6 bases. CDR3 sequence (DNA): TGTGCCAGCAGTTTAATGGGACAGGGGGCGCGCGATGGCTACACCTTC. The encoded protein is CASSLMGQGARDGYTF.

The CDR3 DNA reads TGTGCCAGCAGCTTCGGCCGGGACAGGTTATACGAGCAGTACTTC. Its translation: CASSFGRDRLYEQYF. The genes are TRBV5-4 and TRBJ2-7; TRBD1 matches at 8 bases. The CDR3 sequence is 15 residues long. In germline, CDR1 is SGHNT, CDR2 YYREEE (reference sequence). V lost 2 bases, J lost 4 bases, and 8 bases stayed unmatched.

This sequence joins TRBV18 and TRBJ1-5; D is unresolved. Germline CDR1 is KGHSH and CDR2 is LQKENI. This CDR3 has 17 residues. Between the trimmed V and J ends, which lost 5 bases and 0 bases, there was a span of 17 bases. The CDR3 sequence: CASSSSVIVDSNQPQHF. For the CDR3, the DNA is TGTGCCAGCTCATCTTCTGTTATAGTCGATAGCAATCAGCCCCAGCATTTT.

The chain employs TRBV28 and TRBJ2-1; D may be TRBD1 (6 bases). CDR1 is MDHEN, CDR2 SYDVKM, per germline. The CDR3 totals 13 residues. The V end lost 6 bases, the J end lost 12 bases, and 18 bases lay between the germline ends. This CDR3 is CASSPGQSQRQFF. CDR3 in DNA: TGTGCCAGCAGCCCGGGACAATCTCAAAGGCAGTTCTTC.

This sequence joins TRBV10-2 and TRBJ1-2, with D perhaps TRBD1 (5 bases). Germline loops: CDR1 WSHSY, CDR2 SAAADI. There are 14 residues in the CDR3. Between the trimmed V and J ends, which lost 2 bases and 0 bases, there was a span of 7 bases. The CDR3 spells CASSEDSSNYGYTF. The CDR3 DNA reads TGCGCCAGCAGTGAGGACAGTTCTAACTATGGCTACACCTTC.

The chain employs TRBV6-1 and TRBJ2-5; TRBD1 matches at 7 bases. Germline V CDR1 and CDR2: MNHNS, SASEGT. The CDR3 covers 12 residues. V lost 8 bases and J lost 9; bases outside the gene matches: 9. The CDR3 loop reads CASVGGPAAQYF. The CDR3 region has the DNA TGTGCCAGCGTAGGGGGCCCGGCGGCCCAGTACTTC.

The chain uses TRBV9 and TRBJ1-1; 10 positions match TRBD1. The CDR3 has 15 amino acids. The germline V gene encodes CDR1 SGDLS and CDR2 YYNGEE. Trimming at V came to 4 bases and at J to 6 bases, leaving 9 bases not matched to a gene. CDR3 nucleotides: TGTGCCAGCAGCCCCGGGACAGGGGTGAGGTCTGAAGCTTTCTTT. This gives the protein CASSPGTGVRSEAFF.

The chain carries TRBV6-4 and TRBJ2-5; 10 nucleotides line up with TRBD2. Germline V gene data show CDR1 as MRHNA and CDR2 as SNTAGT. V was pared by 1 base and J by 4 bases, with 9 bases of the junction left unmatched. The CDR3 totals 17 residues. CDR3 sequence: CASSDLILAGRRETQYF. DNA for the CDR3: TGTGCCAGCAGTGACTTGATACTAGCGGGGAGGAGAGAGACCCAGTACTTC.

V and J are TRBV18 and TRBJ2-2; maybe TRBD2 (7 bases). The CDR3 spans 16 residues. Per the germline V gene, CDR1 is KGHSH and CDR2 is LQKENI. V was clipped by 0 bases and J by 4 bases, with 12 bases between them. CDR3 in amino acids: CASSPPGGPGTGELFF. CDR3 nucleotides: TGTGCCAGCTCACCACCGGGGGGGCCGGGCACCGGGGAGCTGTTTTTT.

This chain connects TRBV2 to TRBJ1-1; TRBD1 might be the D (6 bases). CDR1 is SNHLY, CDR2 FYNNEI, per germline. The V end lost 11 bases, the J end lost 4 bases, and 17 bases lay between the germline ends. The CDR3 has 13 residues. The DNA of the CDR3 is TGTGCCGGCTCCGGGGGGCTGGGCACTGAAGCTTTCTTT. Its translation is CAGSGGLGTEAFF.

This clone was recorded only once. The genes are TRBV5-6 and TRBJ2-7; 9 positions match TRBD2. Germline trimming cut 2 bases from V and 5 bases from J; bases unmatched to any gene: 8. The CDR3 totals 15 residues. Per the germline V gene, CDR1 is SGHDT and CDR2 is YYEEEE. CDR3 DNA sequence: TGTGCCAGCAGCTTTGGCGGGAGGGCCGACAACGAGCAGTACTTC. This encodes CASSFGGRADNEQYF.

This sequence joins TRBV6-5 and TRBJ2-1; TRBD2 is a possible D gene (6 bases). Germline assignment: CDR1 MNHEY and CDR2 SVGAGI. This CDR3 is built from 15 residues. The V end lost 2 bases, the J end lost 0 bases, and 8 bases lay between the germline ends. The CDR3: CASSYGGSSYNEQFF. The CDR3 nucleotides read TGTGCCAGCAGTTACGGGGGGAGCTCCTACAATGAGCAGTTCTTC.

The rearrangement links TRBV30 to TRBJ1-2; 11 bases are shared with TRBD1. The CDR3 sequence is 15 residues long. Germline V gene sequence: CDR1 GTSNPN, CDR2 SVGIG (reference sequence). The V and J ends lost 3 bases and 7 bases, in that order; junction bases with no gene match: 10. The CDR3 protein is CAWRDRTGGAGGYTF. The CDR3 region has the DNA TGTGCCTGGAGGGACCGGACAGGGGGCGCGGGTGGCTACACCTTC.